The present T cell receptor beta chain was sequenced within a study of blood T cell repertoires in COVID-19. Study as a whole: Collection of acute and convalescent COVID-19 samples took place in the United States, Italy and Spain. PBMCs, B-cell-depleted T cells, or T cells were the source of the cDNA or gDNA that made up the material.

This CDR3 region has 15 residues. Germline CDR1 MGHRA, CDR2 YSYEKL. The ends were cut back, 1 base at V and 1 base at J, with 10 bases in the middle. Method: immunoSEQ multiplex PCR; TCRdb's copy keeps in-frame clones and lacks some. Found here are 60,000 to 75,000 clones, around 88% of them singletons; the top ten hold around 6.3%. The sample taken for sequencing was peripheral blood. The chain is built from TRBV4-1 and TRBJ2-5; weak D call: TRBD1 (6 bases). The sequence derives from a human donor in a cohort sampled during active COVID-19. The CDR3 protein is CASSQVGQTQETQYF. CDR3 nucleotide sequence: TGCGCCAGCAGCCAAGTCGGACAGACCCAAGAGACCCAGTACTTC.